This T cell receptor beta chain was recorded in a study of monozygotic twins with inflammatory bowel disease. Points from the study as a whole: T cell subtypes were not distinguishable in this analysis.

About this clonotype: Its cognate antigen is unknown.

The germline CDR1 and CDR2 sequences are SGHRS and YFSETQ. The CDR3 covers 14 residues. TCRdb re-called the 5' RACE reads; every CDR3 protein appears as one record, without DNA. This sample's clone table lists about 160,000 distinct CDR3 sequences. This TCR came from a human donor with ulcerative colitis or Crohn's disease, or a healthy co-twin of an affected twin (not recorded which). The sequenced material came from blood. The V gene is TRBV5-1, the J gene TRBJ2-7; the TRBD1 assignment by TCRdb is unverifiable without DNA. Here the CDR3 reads CASRLTGAEGEQYF. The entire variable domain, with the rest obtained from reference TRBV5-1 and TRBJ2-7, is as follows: KAGVTQTPRYLIKTRGQQVTLSCSPISGHRSVSWYQQTPGQGLQFLFEYFSETQRNKGNFPGRFSGRQFSNSRSEMNVSTLELGDSALYLCASRLTGAEGEQYFGPGTRLTVT.